This T cell receptor (beta chain) was obtained from a study of blood T cell repertoires in COVID-19. In the study overall: PBMCs, B-cell-depleted T cells, or T cells provided the cDNA or gDNA that made up the material.

Profiling relied on immunoSEQ multiplex PCR, and the TCRdb table lists in-frame clones only, not all of them. The table has fewer than 60,000 clones, just under 85% seen once. V was trimmed by 0 bases and J by 1 base, leaving 8 bases between them. Per the germline V gene, CDR1 is SEHNR and CDR2 is FQNEAQ (reference sequence). The CDR3 runs 15 residues. Material: peripheral blood. The chain joins TRBV7-9 to TRBJ2-3, with D unresolved. This TCR derives from a man between 60 and 75 years old with acute or convalescent COVID-19. The CDR3, as DNA: TGTGCCAGCAGCTTAGCTAGCCCCGGCACAGATACGCAGTATTTT. Encoded protein: CASSLASPGTDTQYF.